These 18 T cell receptor beta chains share one sample of origin, sequenced in a study of blood T cell repertoires in COVID-19. Profiling relied on immunoSEQ multiplex PCR, and the TCRdb table lists in-frame clones only, not all of them. The profile covers roughly 100,000 clones, with about four fifths appearing a single time and roughly 10% taken by the ten largest. Input material: peripheral blood. The receptors stem from a woman in her 70s with acute or convalescent COVID-19.

The genes are TRBV5-8 and TRBJ2-2, with D maybe TRBD1 (5 bases). This CDR3 is built from 17 residues. Looked up from germline, CDR1 is SGHTS and CDR2 is YDEGEE. With 0 bases removed from V and 1 base from J, the gap between germline ends came to 13 bases. DNA of the CDR3: TGTGCCAGCAGCTTGGCCCAGGGATTCGTGAACACCGGGGAGCTGTTTTTT. It translates to CASSLAQGFVNTGELFF. The variable domain in full, with the rest retrieved from reference TRBV5-8 and TRBJ2-2, is EAGVTQSPTHLIKTRGQQATLRCSPISGHTSVYWYQQALGLGLQFLLWYDEGEERNRGNFPPRFSGRQFPNYSSELNVNALELEDSALYLCASSLAQGFVNTGELFFGEGSRLTVL.

The chain uses TRBV11-1 and TRBJ2-7; 10 bases agree with TRBD1. This CDR3 comprises 14 residues. With V trimmed by 3 bases and J by 6 bases, 5 bases remained unmatched. Germline lookup yields CDR1 SGHAT and CDR2 FQDESV (reference sequence). CDR3 bases: TGTGCCAGCAGCTTTCGGGACAGGGGCTCCGAGCAGTACTTC. This encodes CASSFRDRGSEQYF.

This chain connects TRBV10-3 to TRBJ2-3, with D hard to call. The V and J ends lost 4 bases and 0 bases respectively, with 5 bases between them. There are 13 residues in the CDR3. Germline lookup yields CDR1 ENHRY and CDR2 SYGVKD. This CDR3 reads CAISGLSTDTQYF. The CDR3 DNA is TGTGCCATCAGTGGACTTAGCACAGATACGCAGTATTTT.

This rearrangement joins TRBV2 to TRBJ2-3; TRBD1 matches 10 bases. The trim removed 4 bases at V and 3 bases at J, leaving 7 bases unmatched. The CDR3 has 16 amino acids. Germline assignment: CDR1 SNHLY and CDR2 FYNNEI. The CDR3 DNA reads as TGTGCCAGCAGTGCTATCTCGGGACAGGGGACAGATACGCAGTATTTT. This encodes CASSAISGQGTDTQYF.

V and J are TRBV19 and TRBJ2-4; 9 nucleotides line up with TRBD1. Losses at the gene ends were 8 bases for V and 0 bases for J; bases not matched to a gene: 5. CDR1 and CDR2 from the germline V gene are LNHDA and SQIVND (reference sequence). CDR3 length: 15 amino acids. The CDR3 DNA sequence: TGTGCCAGTCCCCACAGGGGGCTAGCCAAAAACATTCAGTACTTC. It codes for CASPHRGLAKNIQYF.

The chain is built from TRBV10-3 and TRBJ1-1; tentative D call: TRBD1 (5 bases). Deletions cut 0 bases from V and 11 bases from J, with 16 bases between. Germline V gene data show CDR1 as ENHRY and CDR2 as SYGVKD. The CDR3 spans 14 residues. The CDR3 DNA reads TGTGCCATCAGTGAGTCTCTGTGGGGCGAGAAGGCTTTCTTT. It translates to CAISESLWGEKAFF.

The DNA for the CDR3 is TGTGCCAGCAGTTTTACGGATGGCTACACCTTC. Residues: CASSFTDGYTF. V usage is TRBV7-9 and J usage is TRBJ1-2; D gene uncertain. Germline CDR1 reads SEHNR; CDR2 reads FQNEAQ (reference sequence). The V end was cut by 6 bases, the J end by 6 bases, with 8 bases between. The CDR3 loop spans 11 amino acids.

This clone appeared once. This rearrangement joins TRBV4-3 to TRBJ1-1; no firm D call. CDR1 and CDR2 (germline): LGHNA, YSLEER. V was clipped by 2 bases and J by 5 bases, with 18 bases between them. The CDR3 length is 16 residues. CDR3 sequence (DNA): TGCGCCAGCAGCCAATATTACGGGGTGGAAGCGACTGAAGCTTTCTTT. This codes for CASSQYYGVEATEAFF.

The chain employs TRBV3-1 (or the pseudogene TRBV3-2) and TRBJ2-5; no clear D. Trimming shortened V by 4 bases and J by 4 bases, and 4 bases separated the two germline ends. CDR1 and CDR2 (germline): LGHDT, YNNKEL (reference sequence). The CDR3 totals 11 residues. CDR3 loop: CASSPGETQYF. As DNA, the CDR3 is TGTGCCAGCAGCCCAGGAGAGACCCAGTACTTC.

The CDR3 nucleotides read TGTGCCAGCAAAATGTCGGAGACCCAGTACTTC. Its translation is CASKMSETQYF. This chain links TRBV2 with TRBJ2-5; D unclear. This CDR3 is 11 amino acids long. The germline V gene has CDR1 SNHLY and CDR2 FYNNEI. Trimming pared 7 bases from V and 5 bases from J, leaving 8 bases between.

This sequence joins TRBV12-3 or TRBV12-4 and TRBJ1-6; D gene unclear. This CDR3 is built from 13 residues. V was clipped by 6 bases and J by 6 bases, with 9 bases between them. CDR3 coding DNA: TGTGCCAGCAGCCGGGAGATTAATTCACCCCTCCACTTT. Its translation is CASSREINSPLHF.

The rearrangement joins TRBV19 to TRBJ1-1; 7 positions agree with TRBD1. Looked up from germline, CDR1 is LNHDA and CDR2 is SQIVND (reference sequence). V dropped 3 bases and J dropped 6; count of bases not matched to a gene: 7. CDR3 length: 14 residues. CDR3 bases: TGTGCCAGTAGTATGGGAAGGGGGCTGTCTGAAGCTTTCTTT. This encodes CASSMGRGLSEAFF.

This chain uses TRBV3-1 (or the pseudogene TRBV3-2) with TRBJ2-7; TRBD1 agrees at 8 bases. Germline assignment: CDR1 LGHDT and CDR2 YNNKEL (reference sequence). This CDR3 is built from 17 residues. Losses at the gene ends were 4 bases for V and 3 bases for J; bases not matched to a gene: 14. The CDR3 coding sequence is TGTGCCAGCAGCCCCCGGCGCGGACAGGGACCGTTCTACGAGCAGTACTTC. Translation: CASSPRRGQGPFYEQYF.

This rearrangement joins TRBV28 to TRBJ1-1; D is unresolved. The germline V and J ends were trimmed by 5 bases and 9 bases, with 13 bases remaining between them. This CDR3 has 12 amino acids. Germline CDR1 MDHEN, CDR2 SYDVKM. In nucleotides, the CDR3 is TGTGCCAGCAGTATCCCGACAAGACAAGCTTTCTTT. It is translated as CASSIPTRQAFF.

CDR3 sequence reads: CASSQDLLSRNEQYF. CDR3 DNA sequence: TGTGCCAGCAGCCAAGATTTATTGAGCCGCAACGAGCAGTACTTC. This chain uses TRBV4-2 with TRBJ2-7, with D hard to call. Germline V gene data show CDR1 as LGHNA and CDR2 as YNFKEQ. CDR3 size: 15 residues. Deletions cut 0 bases from V and 5 bases from J, with 14 bases between.

This clone was seen only a few times. The J gene is TRBJ2-3, the V gene TRBV2; TRBD1 matches 8 bases. The germline V gene encodes CDR1 SNHLY and CDR2 FYNNEI. J gave up 2 bases and V 11 bases, and 6 bases lay outside the gene matches. The CDR3 contains 13 residues. This CDR3 is CALTQGATDTQYF. The CDR3 DNA sequence: TGTGCCCTGACCCAGGGGGCCACAGATACGCAGTATTTT.

The V call is TRBV2, the J call TRBJ2-1, with 7 bases lining up with TRBD2. Unmatched junction bases numbered 2, after V lost 3 bases and J lost 0 bases. Germline CDR1 SNHLY, CDR2 FYNNEI. CDR3 length: 15 amino acids. The chain's CDR3 is CASSDGGSSYNEQFF. CDR3 nucleotide sequence: TGTGCCAGCAGTGATGGCGGGAGCTCCTACAATGAGCAGTTCTTC. The whole variable domain, filled in from reference TRBV2 and TRBJ2-1, reads EPEVTQTPSHQVTQMGQEVILRCVPISNHLYFYWYRQILGQKVEFLVSFYNNEISEKSEIFDDQFSVERPDGSNFTLKIRSTKLEDSAMYFCASSDGGSSYNEQFFGPGTRLTVL.

The genes are TRBV11-2 and TRBJ2-5; perhaps TRBD1 as D (6 bases). Deletions cut 1 base from V and 2 bases from J, with 17 bases between. The germline V gene encodes CDR1 SGHAT and CDR2 FQNNGV. The CDR3 consists of 17 residues. The CDR3 loop reads CASSLGKGTRNQETQYF. CDR3 nucleotide sequence: TGTGCCAGCAGCTTAGGGAAAGGGACACGGAATCAAGAGACCCAGTACTTC.